Below are 21 T cell receptor beta chains sequenced from a single sample in a study of blood T cell repertoires in COVID-19. Produced via immunoSEQ multiplex PCR; TCRdb's table is partial and in-frame only. This table holds 200,000 to 250,000 clones, around 84% found once. The source material was peripheral blood. The source is a man between 60 and 70 years old with acute or convalescent COVID-19.

J is TRBJ2-1 and V is TRBV9, with D tentatively TRBD2 (5 bases). The CDR3 runs to 12 residues. Germline loops: CDR1 SGDLS, CDR2 YYNGEE. V was cut by 3 bases and J by 8 bases, with 9 bases left in between. CDR3 region: CASSGAGDEQFF. As DNA, the CDR3 is TGTGCCAGCAGCGGGGCCGGGGATGAGCAGTTCTTC.

The table lists this clone with a few counts. V usage is TRBV29-1 and J usage is TRBJ1-2, with 8 bases matching TRBD1. Trimming at V came to 7 bases and at J to 3 bases, leaving 4 bases not matched to a gene. This CDR3 spans 12 amino acids. Looked up from germline, CDR1 is SQVTM and CDR2 is ANQGSEA. CDR3 protein: CSAGQGYYGYTF. The CDR3 DNA reads as TGCAGCGCCGGACAGGGTTACTATGGCTACACCTTC.

Note on this clone: Germline and junction disagree at one end, which may indicate a read error. The V call is TRBV6-4, the J call TRBJ1-1, with a tentative D call TRBD1 (5 bases). The CDR3 is 13 amino acids. In germline, CDR1 is MRHNA, CDR2 SNTAGT. CDR3 DNA sequence: TGTGTCAGCAGGGCGGGTTTCGACACTGAAGCTTTCTTT. Protein product: CVSRAGFDTEAFF.

This sequence joins TRBV7-2 and TRBJ2-1, with a possible D match to TRBD1 (5 bases). Germline CDR1 and CDR2: SGHTA and FQGNSA. This CDR3 comprises 16 residues. Between the trimmed V and J ends, which lost 1 base and 4 bases, there was a span of 14 bases. CDR3 residues: CASSLGGSTSYNEQFF. For the CDR3, the DNA is TGTGCCAGCAGCTTAGGGGGCTCTACTTCATACAATGAGCAGTTCTTC.

The sample holds one count of this clone. V usage is TRBV5-1 and J usage is TRBJ2-2; 8 bases align to TRBD1. Germline V gene lookup returns CDR1 SGHRS and CDR2 YFSETQ. Losses at the gene ends were 2 bases for V and 1 base for J; bases not matched to a gene: 1. This CDR3 comprises 15 residues. CDR3 residues: CASSFGTGNTGELFF. CDR3 DNA sequence: TGCGCCAGCAGCTTCGGGACAGGGAACACCGGGGAGCTGTTTTTT.

This clone is a singleton in its sample. CDR3 coding DNA: TGTGCCAGTAGTATTAGCAGACAGACATCCGGAAACACCATATATTTT. Translated: CASSISRQTSGNTIYF. V is TRBV19 and J is TRBJ1-3; D possibly corresponds to TRBD1 (5 bases). V lost 3 bases and J lost 4, with 16 bases in between. This CDR3 comprises 16 residues. The germline gives CDR1 LNHDA, CDR2 SQIVND (reference sequence).

V and J are TRBV7-3 and TRBJ2-3; 11 nucleotides match TRBD2. CDR1 SGHTA and CDR2 FQGTGA come from the germline V gene. The V gene end was trimmed by 0 bases and the J gene end by 1 base; junction bases not matched to a gene: 3. CDR3 size: 17 residues. The CDR3 sequence is CASSLTTSGTRTDTQYF. The CDR3 coding sequence is TGTGCCAGCAGCTTAACGACTAGCGGGACCCGCACAGATACGCAGTATTTT. Full variable domain (rest looked up from reference TRBV7-3 and TRBJ2-3): GAGVSQTPSNKVTEKGKYVELRCDPISGHTALYWYRQSLGQGPEFLIYFQGTGAADDSGLPNDRFFAVRPEGSVSTLKIQRTERGDSAVYLCASSLTTSGTRTDTQYFGPGTRLTVL.

This clone appeared a few times. The V and J genes are TRBV5-1 and TRBJ1-3; perhaps TRBD1 as D (5 bases). CDR3 size: 13 residues. The germline CDR1 and CDR2 sequences are SGHRS and YFSETQ. Trimming took 2 bases from V and 2 from J, leaving 5 bases between them. In DNA form, the CDR3 reads TGCGCCAGCAGCTTAGGGGCTGGAAACACCATATATTTT. Translating gives CASSLGAGNTIYF.

The V gene is TRBV29-1, the J gene TRBJ1-4, with D tentatively TRBD1 (6 bases). CDR1 and CDR2 from the germline V gene are SQVTM and ANQGSEA. This CDR3 spans 15 amino acids. V lost 1 base and J 8 bases, leaving 17 bases between the germline ends. The CDR3 bases are TGCAGCGTTGAAGGTGCGGCAGGGGTTGGAGAAAAACTGTTTTTT. Amino acids: CSVEGAAGVGEKLFF.

V is TRBV9 and J is TRBJ1-6, with TRBD1 as a possible D gene (6 bases). CDR1 and CDR2 (germline): SGDLS, YYNGEE. The length of the CDR3 is 13 residues. Trimming stripped 3 bases from V and 10 bases from J, with 11 bases between. In DNA form, the CDR3 reads TGTGCCAGCAGCGAGGGGGACGGGTCACCCCTCCACTTT. Residues: CASSEGDGSPLHF.

This clone was recorded a few times. The chain carries TRBV6-5 and TRBJ1-6; 9 bases map to TRBD1. With V trimmed by 11 bases and J by 10 bases, 9 bases remained unmatched. There are 13 residues in the CDR3. Germline lookup yields CDR1 MNHEY and CDR2 SVGAGI. CDR3: CASFADRGSPLHF. CDR3 nucleotides: TGTGCCTCCTTCGCGGACAGGGGATCACCCCTCCACTTT.

The genes are TRBV6-2 or TRBV6-3 and TRBJ2-5; 7 nucleotides agree with TRBD1. Germline loops: CDR1 MNHEY, CDR2 SVGEGT. V shed 5 bases, J shed 2 bases, and the junction held 11 bases outside the gene matches. The CDR3 consists of 16 residues. CDR3 region: CASSLPIQGPQETQYF. The CDR3, as DNA: TGTGCCAGCAGTCTACCCATACAGGGGCCACAAGAGACCCAGTACTTC.

V is TRBV28 and J is TRBJ1-6, with a tentative D call TRBD1 (6 bases). Germline V CDR1 and CDR2: MDHEN, SYDVKM. This CDR3 is 15 amino acids long. The V gene lost 2 bases and the J gene lost 7 bases, with 12 bases spanning the gap. CDR3 DNA sequence: TGTGCCAGCAGTTTACCGCAGGGGACGAATTCACCCCTCCACTTT. It translates to CASSLPQGTNSPLHF.

This chain joins TRBV19 and TRBJ1-6; D ambiguous. Germline CDR1 is LNHDA and CDR2 is SQIVND (reference sequence). Between the trimmed V and J ends, which lost 5 bases and 7 bases, there was a span of 12 bases. This CDR3 spans 14 amino acids. CDR3 DNA: TGTGCCAGTAGTGAGAGTCGCGGAAATTCACCCCTCCACTTT. As protein: CASSESRGNSPLHF.

A few counts support this clone. The V and J genes are TRBV24-1 and TRBJ1-2; D unclear. The CDR3 is made up of 13 amino acids. V gave up 5 bases and J gave up 7 bases, with 13 bases separating them. Germline V CDR1 and CDR2: KGHDR, SFDVKD. CDR3 DNA: TGTGCCACCAGTGCTAGATCAACGGGTGGCTACACCTTC. The encoded protein is CATSARSTGGYTF.

The chain has TRBV6-6 and TRBJ2-5; 12 bases agree with TRBD2. The CDR3 sequence is 16 residues long. Germline loops: CDR1 MNHNY, CDR2 SVGAGI (reference sequence). V dropped 6 bases and J dropped 1; count of bases not matched to a gene: 6. The DNA for the CDR3 is TGTGCCAGCAGCCTAGGACTAGCGGGGTCCCAAGAGACCCAGTACTTC. Its translation is CASSLGLAGSQETQYF.

In this sample, this clone turned up many times. This chain links TRBV11-2 with TRBJ2-7, with 7 bases fitting TRBD1. Germline V CDR1 and CDR2: SGHAT, FQNNGV. V was clipped by 1 base and J by 3 bases; unmatched bases: 3. This CDR3 region has 14 residues. DNA of the CDR3: TGTGCCAGCAGCTTAGGACAGGGACGCTACGAGCAGTACTTC. The encoded protein is CASSLGQGRYEQYF.

V and J are TRBV11-2 and TRBJ2-1, with D unclear. Germline assignment: CDR1 SGHAT and CDR2 FQNNGV. CDR3 length: 13 residues. V gave up 5 bases and J gave up 4 bases, with 9 bases separating them. DNA for the CDR3: TGTGCCAGCAGCACCGACATTTACAATGAGCAGTTCTTC. Protein sequence: CASSTDIYNEQFF.

This rearrangement joins TRBV6-5 to TRBJ1-1; TRBD1 might be the D (6 bases). The germline gives CDR1 MNHEY, CDR2 SVGAGI. The V end was cut by 8 bases, the J end by 0 bases, with 13 bases between. CDR3 length equals 14 residues. The CDR3, as DNA: TGTGCCAGCTGGATGGGGGCAATGAACACTGAAGCTTTCTTT. Translation gives CASWMGAMNTEAFF.

The rearrangement joins TRBV6-4 to TRBJ2-3; D gene ambiguous. Trimming took off 6 bases at V and 5 bases at J, with 12 bases between the two ends. CDR1 is MRHNA and CDR2 is SNTAGT in the germline V gene. This CDR3 has 13 residues. Here the CDR3 reads CASSPTSGDTQYF. The CDR3 DNA follows: TGTGCCAGCAGCCCCACCTCCGGAGATACGCAGTATTTT.

The chain carries TRBV5-1 and TRBJ1-2; D call uncertain. In germline, CDR1 is SGHRS, CDR2 YFSETQ. The CDR3 length is 12 residues. Deletions cut 0 bases from V and 7 bases from J, with 7 bases between. The CDR3 region is CASSLGGPGYTF. The CDR3 region has the DNA TGCGCCAGCAGCTTGGGCGGCCCTGGCTACACCTTC. Full variable domain (outside the CDR3, taken from reference TRBV5-1 and TRBJ1-2): KAGVTQTPRYLIKTRGQQVTLSCSPISGHRSVSWYQQTPGQGLQFLFEYFSETQRNKGNFPGRFSGRQFSNSRSEMNVSTLELGDSALYLCASSLGGPGYTFGSGTRLTVV.